The 20 T cell receptor beta chains given below trace back to one sample, sequenced in a study of CD8 T cells in Susac syndrome. RNA, at 0.5 to 1 ug, was reverse transcribed with random hexamers. Each CDR3 protein gets one entry after TCRdb re-called the immunoSEQ multiplex PCR reads with MiXCR. The top ten hold more than 0.15% of the sample, which has a few hundred thousand distinct CDR3 sequences, 75% to 90% seen once. Sequenced input: CD8+ T cells from PBMCs. These receptors originate from a human donor with multiple sclerosis.

The chain recombines TRBV28 with TRBJ1-2, with D perhaps matching TRBD1 (5 bases). Trimming took off 2 bases at V and 4 bases at J, with 11 bases between the two ends. Per germline, CDR1 MDHEN and CDR2 SYDVKM. The CDR3 is 14 residues long. As DNA, the CDR3 is TGTGCCAGCAGTTTACCCGACAGCGGCTATGGCTACACCTTC. It specifies CASSLPDSGYGYTF.

The gene calls are TRBV7-6 and TRBJ2-7; the D gene is possibly TRBD1 (6 bases). This CDR3 is built from 14 residues. Germline assignment: CDR1 SGHVS and CDR2 FNYEAQ. V lost 1 base and J 0 bases, leaving 7 bases between the germline ends. CDR3: CASSLGTVSYEQYF. In nucleotides, the CDR3 is TGTGCCAGCAGCTTAGGGACAGTCTCCTACGAGCAGTACTTC.

The gene calls are TRBV30 and TRBJ2-1, with D perhaps matching TRBD1 (6 bases). Germline CDR1 is GTSNPN and CDR2 is SVGIG (reference sequence). CDR3 length: 14 residues. The V end was cut by 4 bases, the J end by 7 bases, with 17 bases between. CDR3 in DNA: TGTGCCTGGATTCGGGCAGGGGCGAGTAATGAGCAGTTCTTC. It is translated as CAWIRAGASNEQFF.

This sequence joins TRBV12-3 or TRBV12-4 and TRBJ2-7, with D unresolved. Trimming left V 8 bases short and J 3 bases short, with 8 bases between. The CDR3 consists of 11 residues. CDR3 protein: CASGHGYEQYF. The CDR3 bases are TGTGCCAGCGGGCACGGCTACGAGCAGTACTTC.

The rearrangement uses TRBV5-4 and TRBJ1-2; TRBD1 might be the D (6 bases). The CDR3 loop spans 14 amino acids. The V end lost 6 bases, the J end lost 7 bases, and 19 bases lay between the germline ends. From germline, CDR1 is SGHNT and CDR2 YYREEE (reference sequence). For the CDR3, the DNA is TGTGCCAGCAACTTTGGGGTACAGGGTTCTGGCTACACCTTC. Translating gives CASNFGVQGSGYTF.

The chain has TRBV28 and TRBJ2-7; D is possibly TRBD2 (6 bases). Per germline, CDR1 MDHEN and CDR2 SYDVKM. Trimming left V 7 bases short and J 3 bases short, with 19 bases between. The CDR3 has 15 residues. CDR3: CASTSEPGLLYEQYF. CDR3 in DNA: TGTGCCAGCACTTCCGAACCGGGACTCCTCTACGAGCAGTACTTC. Full variable domain (rest looked up from reference TRBV28 and TRBJ2-7): DVKVTQSSRYLVKRTGEKVFLECVQDMDHENMFWYRQDPGLGLRLIYFSYDVKMKEKGDIPEGYSVSREKKERFSLILESASTNQTSMYLCASTSEPGLLYEQYFGPGTRLTVT.

The chain combines TRBV9 with TRBJ2-1, with D possibly being TRBD2 (5 bases). V lost 0 bases and J 10 bases, leaving 17 bases between the germline ends. Looked up from germline, CDR1 is SGDLS and CDR2 is YYNGEE. The CDR3 length is 15 residues. CDR3 sequence (DNA): TGTGCCAGCAGCGTAGTGGCGGGCCCTCCGTTAGAGCAGTTCTTC. This encodes CASSVVAGPPLEQFF.

The chain employs TRBV4-2 and TRBJ2-2, with D tentatively TRBD2 (6 bases). V shed 1 base and J shed 5 bases, with 14 bases lying between them. The CDR3 contains 16 residues. Germline V gene lookup returns CDR1 LGHNA and CDR2 YNFKEQ. CDR3 DNA sequence: TGTGCCAGCAGCCAAGCAACGGGAGTGGGTACCGGGGAGCTGTTTTTT. It codes for CASSQATGVGTGELFF.

This chain uses TRBV10-3 with TRBJ1-5; 7 nucleotides align to TRBD1. Germline V gene lookup returns CDR1 ENHRY and CDR2 SYGVKD. This CDR3 is 13 amino acids long. V was pared by 10 bases and J by 0 bases, with 3 bases of the junction left unmatched. CDR3 DNA: TGTGCCAGCGGGACAGTTAGCAATCAGCCCCAGCATTTT. Its protein product is CASGTVSNQPQHF.

This clonotype occurred a few times. The chain combines TRBV28 with TRBJ2-1; D remains ambiguous. This CDR3 has 13 amino acids. V was pared by 1 base and J by 9 bases, with 10 bases between. Germline values: CDR1 MDHEN, CDR2 SYDVKM. The CDR3: CASSLSRTREQFF. The CDR3 region has the DNA TGTGCCAGCAGTTTATCAAGGACGCGTGAGCAGTTCTTC. Drawing the rest from reference TRBV28 and TRBJ2-1, the complete variable domain is DVKVTQSSRYLVKRTGEKVFLECVQDMDHENMFWYRQDPGLGLRLIYFSYDVKMKEKGDIPEGYSVSREKKERFSLILESASTNQTSMYLCASSLSRTREQFFGPGTRLTVL.

This chain uses TRBV7-9 with TRBJ2-5; a weak D match, TRBD2 (5 bases). The CDR3 is 15 residues long. With 5 bases removed from V and 1 base from J, the gap between germline ends came to 14 bases. Germline loops: CDR1 SEHNR, CDR2 FQNEAQ (reference sequence). DNA for the CDR3: TGTGCCAGCAGCCCAATGGGCGGGTCCCAAGAGACCCAGTACTTC. The encoded protein is CASSPMGGSQETQYF. The entire variable domain, with the rest obtained from reference TRBV7-9 and TRBJ2-5, is as follows: DTGVSQNPRHKITKRGQNVTFRCDPISEHNRLYWYRQTLGQGPEFLTYFQNEAQLEKSRLLSDRFSAERPKGSFSTLEIQRTEQGDSAMYLCASSPMGGSQETQYFGPGTRLLVL.

CDR3 sequence reads: CSVSEIDGYTF. In DNA, the CDR3 is TGCAGCGTTTCGGAGATCGATGGCTACACCTTC. The chain carries TRBV29-1 and TRBJ1-2; D remains unclear. The length of the CDR3 is 11 residues. Looked up from germline, CDR1 is SQVTM and CDR2 is ANQGSEA. Between the trimmed V and J ends, which lost 5 bases and 6 bases, there was a span of 10 bases.

The chain employs TRBV2 and TRBJ2-3, with a possible D match to TRBD2 (6 bases). Germline V CDR1 and CDR2: SNHLY, FYNNEI. The CDR3 runs to 15 residues. V was pared by 6 bases and J by 4 bases, with 17 bases between. The CDR3 nucleotides are TGTGCCAGCAGCGGGGGAGCGGGCTGGGCAGATACGCAGTATTTT. Its translation is CASSGGAGWADTQYF.

The chain carries TRBV5-4 and TRBJ2-3; tentative D call: TRBD2 (5 bases). Trimming pared 4 bases from V and 0 bases from J, leaving 15 bases between. CDR1 is SGHNT and CDR2 is YYREEE in the germline V gene (reference sequence). CDR3 length equals 16 residues. CDR3 sequence reads: CASSPRRGISTDTQYF. Here the CDR3 DNA reads TGTGCCAGCAGCCCGAGGAGAGGGATTAGCACAGATACGCAGTATTTT.

The chain has TRBV5-4 and TRBJ1-2; 8 nucleotides align to TRBD1. This CDR3 spans 14 amino acids. The germline V gene encodes CDR1 SGHNT and CDR2 YYREEE (reference sequence). Trimming took 5 bases from V and 6 from J; bases not matched to a gene: 9. CDR3 residues: CASSSRGLVDGYTF. CDR3 DNA sequence: TGTGCCAGCAGTTCCAGGGGGCTGGTGGATGGCTACACCTTC.

This chain links TRBV7-8 with TRBJ2-5; 12 nucleotides line up with TRBD2. From germline, CDR1 is SGHVS and CDR2 FQNEAQ. The length of the CDR3 is 16 residues. J lost 5 bases, V lost 5 bases, and 9 bases had no gene match. The CDR3 protein is CASSPTGLAGTETQYF. The DNA of the CDR3 is TGTGCCAGCAGCCCCACCGGACTAGCGGGGACGGAGACCCAGTACTTC.

J is TRBJ2-7 and V is TRBV9; TRBD2 aligns across 8 bases. The CDR3 is made up of 15 amino acids. The V gene's germline CDR1 is SGDLS and CDR2 YYNGEE. Trimming cost V 5 bases and J 2 bases; bases outside gene matches: 9. As DNA, the CDR3 is TGTGCCAGCAGTCCGAGAAGCGGGGGACCCTACGAGCAGTACTTC. Amino acids: CASSPRSGGPYEQYF.

The rearrangement uses TRBV12-3 or TRBV12-4 and TRBJ2-3; D remains unclear. The ends were cut back, 3 bases at V and 1 base at J, with 11 bases in the middle. CDR3 length: 15 residues. This CDR3 reads CASSFPESRTDTQYF. CDR3 DNA sequence: TGTGCCAGCAGTTTTCCGGAAAGTCGCACAGATACGCAGTATTTT.

This CDR3 is CATSDFSRGLPETQYF. In DNA form, the CDR3 reads TGTGCCACCAGTGATTTTTCCAGGGGACTTCCAGAGACCCAGTACTTC. This chain links TRBV24-1 with TRBJ2-5, with D perhaps matching TRBD1 or TRBD2 (6 bases each). The V gene's germline CDR1 is KGHDR and CDR2 SFDVKD. The CDR3 consists of 16 residues. The germline V and J ends were trimmed by 1 base and 4 bases, with 15 bases remaining between them.

The genes are TRBV20-1 and TRBJ2-1, with D perhaps TRBD2 (6 bases). This CDR3 region has 14 residues. CDR1 is DFQATT and CDR2 is SNEGSKA in the germline V gene (reference sequence). The V end was cut by 3 bases, the J end by 7 bases, with 16 bases between. Here the CDR3 reads CSASTGTSLNEQFF. For the CDR3, the DNA is TGCAGTGCTAGCACCGGGACTTCCCTAAATGAGCAGTTCTTC.